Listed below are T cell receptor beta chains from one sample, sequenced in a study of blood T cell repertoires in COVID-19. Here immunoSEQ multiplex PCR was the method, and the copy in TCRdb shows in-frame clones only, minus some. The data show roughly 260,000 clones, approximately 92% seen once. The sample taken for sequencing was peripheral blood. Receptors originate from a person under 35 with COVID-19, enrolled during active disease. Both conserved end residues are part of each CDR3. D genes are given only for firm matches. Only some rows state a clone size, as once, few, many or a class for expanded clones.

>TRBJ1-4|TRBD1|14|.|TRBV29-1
TGCAGCGGGGGGCACAGGGGCTCTTACGAAAAACTGTTTTTT
CSGGHRGSYEKLFF
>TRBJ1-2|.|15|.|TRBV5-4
TGTGCCAGCAGCGACTCGGGAGCCATCGTTTTTGGCTACACCTTC
CASSDSGAIVFGYTF
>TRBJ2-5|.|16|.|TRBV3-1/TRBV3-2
TGTGCCAGCAGCCAAGATCGGGGGAGTTGGCAAGAGACCCAGTACTTC
CASSQDRGSWQETQYF
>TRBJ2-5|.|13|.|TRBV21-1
TGTGCCAGCAGAGGGACAGACAAAGAGACCCAGTACTTC
CASRGTDKETQYF
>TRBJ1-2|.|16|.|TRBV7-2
TGTGCCAGCAGCTTAGCGTACGGTCGGGTTAACTATGGCTACACCTTC
CASSLAYGRVNYGYTF
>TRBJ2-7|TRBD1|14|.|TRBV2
TGTGCCAGCAGTGGGCCGGGACAGCTGACCGAGCAGTACTTC
CASSGPGQLTEQYF
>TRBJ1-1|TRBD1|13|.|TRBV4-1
TGCGCCAGCAGCCAACAGCAGGGGGTTGAAGCTTTCTTT
CASSQQQGVEAFF
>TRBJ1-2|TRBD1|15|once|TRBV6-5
TGTGCCAGCAGTTCCGGGACAGGGGGGATCTATGGCTACACCTTC
CASSSGTGGIYGYTF
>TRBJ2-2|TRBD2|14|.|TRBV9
TGTGCCAGCAGTAGCGGGGTACTCACCGGGGAGCTGTTTTTT
CASSSGVLTGELFF
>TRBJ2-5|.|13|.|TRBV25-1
TGTGCCAGCAGTGAATTGTTCAAAGAGACCCAGTACTTC
CASSELFKETQYF
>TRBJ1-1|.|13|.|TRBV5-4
TGTGCCAGCAGGCGGGGGGGGAACACTGAAGCTTTCTTT
CASRRGGNTEAFF
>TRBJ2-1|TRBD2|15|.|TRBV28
TGTGCCAGCAGTTTAAAGCTAGCGGGATTGCGGGAGCAGTTCTTC
CASSLKLAGLREQFF
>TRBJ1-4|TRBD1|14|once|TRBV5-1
TGCGCCAGCAGCACGGACAGGTTTAATGAAAAACTGTTTTTT
CASSTDRFNEKLFF
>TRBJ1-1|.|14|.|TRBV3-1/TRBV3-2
TGTGCCAGCAGCCAAGAATCCTGGAACACTGAAGCTTTCTTT
CASSQESWNTEAFF
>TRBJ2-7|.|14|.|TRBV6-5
TGTGCCAGCAGTTACGGCCGGGGTGGGATCGAGCAGTACTTC
CASSYGRGGIEQYF
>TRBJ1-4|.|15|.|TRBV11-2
TGTGCCAGCAGCCCTACCTCAGGGATTAATGAAAAACTGTTTTTT
CASSPTSGINEKLFF
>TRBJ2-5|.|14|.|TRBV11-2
TGTGCCAGCAGCCCGAGCCACAGCCAAGAGACCCAGTACTTC
CASSPSHSQETQYF
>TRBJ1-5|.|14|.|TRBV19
TGTGCCAGTAACACAGGGAGCACTAATCAGCCCCAGCATTTT
CASNTGSTNQPQHF
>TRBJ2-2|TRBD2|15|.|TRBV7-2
TGTGCCAGCAGCTTACTAGCGGGAGGCACCGGGGAGCTGTTTTTT
CASSLLAGGTGELFF
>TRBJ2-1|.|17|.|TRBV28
TGTGCCAGCAGTTTCTCGCGGGAATGGGCGTCCTACAATGAGCAGTTCTTC
CASSFSREWASYNEQFF
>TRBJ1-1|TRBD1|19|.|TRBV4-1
TGCGCCAGCACCCCCCAGAGGGACAGAGCCGGGAGTTGGAACACTGAAGCTTTCTTT
CASTPQRDRAGSWNTEAFF
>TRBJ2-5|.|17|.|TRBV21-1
TGTGCCAGCAGCAAAGGGCTTCGTCGCGGGAGGAGGGAGACCCAGTACTTC
CASSKGLRRGRRETQYF
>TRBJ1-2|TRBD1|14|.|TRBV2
TGTGCCAGCACCCTGGACAGGGTCGGCGAGGGCTACACCTTC
CASTLDRVGEGYTF
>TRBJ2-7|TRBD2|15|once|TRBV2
TGTGCCAGCAGACCGGGACTAGCGGGACAATACGAGCAGTACTTC
CASRPGLAGQYEQYF
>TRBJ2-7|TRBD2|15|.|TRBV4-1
TGCGCCAGCAGCTACGGGACTAGCGGGAGTATGGAGCAGTACTTC
CASSYGTSGSMEQYF
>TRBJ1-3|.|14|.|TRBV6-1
TGTGCCAGCAGTGAAGCGGCGGAAGGAAACACCATATATTTT
CASSEAAEGNTIYF
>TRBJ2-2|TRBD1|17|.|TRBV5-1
TGCGCCAGTTACATAGACAGGGGCGAGAATAACACCGGGGAGCTGTTTTTT
CASYIDRGENNTGELFF
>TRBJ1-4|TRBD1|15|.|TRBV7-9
TGTGCCAGCAGCCCACCCGGGACAGGGGAAGAAAAACTGTTTTTT
CASSPPGTGEEKLFF
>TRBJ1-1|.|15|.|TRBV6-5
TGTGCCAGCAGTTACGGTGCGGTACCGTGGACTGAAGCTTTCTTT
CASSYGAVPWTEAFF
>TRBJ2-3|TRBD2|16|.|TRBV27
TGTGCCAGCAGTCCCCGACTAGCGGGATCCACAGATACGCAGTATTTT
CASSPRLAGSTDTQYF
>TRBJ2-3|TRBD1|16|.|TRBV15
TGTGCCACCAGCAGCGAAGGACAGGGGGGGACAGATACGCAGTATTTT
CATSSEGQGGTDTQYF
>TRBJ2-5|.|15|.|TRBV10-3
TGTGCCATCAGTGAGCAAGGGGAGGAGGGAGAGACCCAGTACTTC
CAISEQGEEGETQYF
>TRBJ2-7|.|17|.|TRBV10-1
TGCGCCAGCAGTCCAGGACCTAATACAGGGTTCATCTACGAGCAGTACTTC
CASSPGPNTGFIYEQYF
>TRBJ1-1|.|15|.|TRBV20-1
TGCAGTGCTAGTTTGCCGGGGGGGGGCAACACTGAAGCTTTCTTT
CSASLPGGGNTEAFF
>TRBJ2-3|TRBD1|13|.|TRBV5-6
TGTGCCAGCAGCTGGGACAGGGCAGATACGCAGTATTTT
CASSWDRADTQYF
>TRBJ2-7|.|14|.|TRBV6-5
TGTGCCAGCAGTTACGCCCGGTCGCCATCCGAGCAGTACTTC
CASSYARSPSEQYF
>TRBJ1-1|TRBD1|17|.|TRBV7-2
TGTGCCAGCAGCTTTTATGCCGGACAGGGGGGCCGGACTGAAGCTTTCTTT
CASSFYAGQGGRTEAFF
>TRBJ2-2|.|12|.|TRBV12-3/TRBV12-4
TGTGCCAGCAGGACAGGTCCCGGGGAGCTGTTTTTT
CASRTGPGELFF
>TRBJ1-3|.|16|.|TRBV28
TGTGCCAGCAGTTTTTTTGGGACAAGCTCTGGAAACACCATATATTTT
CASSFFGTSSGNTIYF
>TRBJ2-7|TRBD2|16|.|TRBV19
TGTGCCAGTAGTATAGCCACTAGCGGGATGACCTACGAGCAGTACTTC
CASSIATSGMTYEQYF
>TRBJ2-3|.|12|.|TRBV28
TGTGCCAGCAGACCCAGGAAAGATACGCAGTATTTT
CASRPRKDTQYF
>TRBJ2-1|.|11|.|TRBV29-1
TGCAGCGTTGACCGGTACAATGAGCAGTTCTTC
CSVDRYNEQFF
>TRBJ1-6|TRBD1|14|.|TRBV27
TGTGCCAGCAGTTTTGGGACAGGGGGTTCACCCCTCCACTTT
CASSFGTGGSPLHF
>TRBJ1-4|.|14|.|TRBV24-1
TGTGCCACCAGTGATTCGAGGCAAGGTGAAAAACTGTTTTTT
CATSDSRQGEKLFF
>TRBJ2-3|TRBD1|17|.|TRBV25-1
TGTGCCAGCAGTGAAGAGGACAGGGGAGGATTTACAGATACGCAGTATTTT
CASSEEDRGGFTDTQYF
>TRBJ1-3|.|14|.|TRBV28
TGTGCCAGCAGTTTATCCCTAACTGGAAACACCATATATTTT
CASSLSLTGNTIYF
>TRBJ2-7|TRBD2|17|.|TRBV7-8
TGTGCCAGCAGCGGGAGGCTAGCGGGAGTACATCTTTACGAGCAGTACTTC
CASSGRLAGVHLYEQYF
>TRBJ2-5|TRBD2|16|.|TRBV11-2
TGTGCCAGCAGCGTAGACCTAGCGGGAGGCAAAGAGACCCAGTACTTC
CASSVDLAGGKETQYF